The next 7 T cell receptor beta chains were all read from a single sample in a study of cytomegalovirus exposure and HLA in healthy donors. Primers included in the PCR were 60 Vbeta and 13 Jbeta primers. Some clones are missing from TCRdb's copy, which holds only in-frame ones; the method was immunoSEQ multiplex PCR. The repertoire holds 120,000 or so clones, with around three quarters as singletons. Sequencing was performed on PBMCs. These receptors were collected from a human donor in good health.

V is TRBV4-1 and J is TRBJ2-1; 7 positions match TRBD2. After removal of 6 bases from V and 2 bases from J, the junction contained 13 bases not matched to a gene. The CDR3 is 17 amino acids. The germline V gene has CDR1 MGHRA and CDR2 YSYEKL. The CDR3 DNA is TGCGCCAGCAGTCAACCCTGGTGGGAGGGACCCTACAATGAGCAGTTCTTC. This gives the protein CASSQPWWEGPYNEQFF.

CDR3 in DNA: TGTGCCAGCAGCTTTACGTCGTGGGCAGGGAAAGAGACCCAGTACTTC. This encodes CASSFTSWAGKETQYF. The V gene is TRBV7-6, the J gene TRBJ2-5; tentatively, D is TRBD1 (5 bases). Germline V gene sequence: CDR1 SGHVS, CDR2 FNYEAQ. The CDR3 runs to 16 residues. Between the trimmed V and J ends, which lost 3 bases and 3 bases, there was a span of 17 bases.

This CDR3 is CASSLGQGSYNEQFF. CDR3 sequence (DNA): TGTGCCAGCAGCTTGGGACAGGGCTCCTACAATGAGCAGTTCTTC. V and J are TRBV7-8 and TRBJ2-1, with 9 bases that match TRBD1. The ends lost 3 bases at V and 0 bases at J; junction bases unmatched: 0. This CDR3 is 15 amino acids long. In germline, CDR1 is SGHVS, CDR2 FQNEAQ. Full variable domain (outside the CDR3, taken from reference TRBV7-8 and TRBJ2-1): GAGVSQSPRYKVAKRGQDVALRCDPISGHVSLFWYQQALGQGPEFLTYFQNEAQLDKSGLPSDRFFAERPEGSVSTLKIQRTQQEDSAVYLCASSLGQGSYNEQFFGPGTRLTVL.

The gene calls are TRBV19 and TRBJ1-1; possible D gene TRBD1, 5 bases. Germline V gene data show CDR1 as LNHDA and CDR2 as SQIVND (reference sequence). This CDR3 spans 16 amino acids. V was pared by 7 bases and J by 4 bases, with 22 bases between. CDR3 residues: CASTHSLGGWSTEAFF. DNA for the CDR3: TGTGCCAGTACCCACTCCCTCGGGGGTTGGAGCACTGAAGCTTTCTTT.

The chain uses TRBV6-6 and TRBJ1-1; 7 bases align to TRBD1. The CDR3 has 15 residues. Unmatched junction bases numbered 7, after V lost 6 bases and J lost 0 bases. Per the germline V gene, CDR1 is MNHNY and CDR2 is SVGAGI (reference sequence). CDR3 coding DNA: TGTGCCAGCAGCCCGAGGGGACAGTTGAACACTGAAGCTTTCTTT. This gives the protein CASSPRGQLNTEAFF.

J is TRBJ1-4 and V is TRBV7-2; no clear D gene. Trimming cost V 5 bases and J 5 bases, with 15 bases left between them. Germline loops: CDR1 SGHTA, CDR2 FQGNSA. CDR3 length equals 15 residues. DNA for the CDR3: TGTGCCAGCAGCCCGATTAGTGGTCCCAATGAAAAACTGTTTTTT. Translating it yields CASSPISGPNEKLFF.

Regarding this clone: At one boundary the junction diverges from the germline segment, which might be a read error. This rearrangement joins TRBV28 to TRBJ2-6; 7 bases match TRBD1. This CDR3 is 16 amino acids long. Germline V CDR1 and CDR2: MDHEN, SYDVKM. The CDR3 DNA sequence: TGTGCCAGCAGATTCAGGGGGAAACCTGGGGCCAACGGCCTGACTTTC. Amino acids: CASRFRGKPGANGLTF.